This passage covers 6 T cell receptor beta chains from one sample sequenced in a study of cytomegalovirus exposure and HLA in healthy donors. The study ran its PCR with 60 Vbeta and 13 Jbeta primers. TCRdb's table, derived via immunoSEQ multiplex PCR, lists solely in-frame clones and lacks some. The sample is made up of roughly 55,000 clones, and the top ten hold approximately 10% of it. The specimen was PBMCs. The receptors were sampled from a man over 45 in good health and CMV-seropositive.

V usage is TRBV10-3 and J usage is TRBJ2-5; D might be TRBD1 (6 bases). V lost 0 bases, J lost 1 base, and 18 bases lay in between. The CDR3 is 18 amino acids. CDR1 is ENHRY, CDR2 SYGVKD, per germline. CDR3 nucleotide sequence: TGTGCCATCAGTGAGTCGAAAGGGGGATGGGGGAGCCAAGAGACCCAGTACTTC. This sequence encodes CAISESKGGWGSQETQYF.

CDR3: CATSRGQMFYNEQFF. The CDR3 DNA sequence: TGTGCCACCAGCAGAGGGCAGATGTTCTACAATGAGCAGTTCTTC. The rearrangement uses TRBV15 and TRBJ2-1; D ambiguous. The CDR3 has 15 amino acids. Germline V lookup: CDR1 LNHNV, CDR2 YYDKDF (reference sequence). The V gene lost 1 base and the J gene lost 3 bases, with 10 bases spanning the gap.

The rearrangement links TRBV6-5 to TRBJ2-7, with 9 nucleotides matching TRBD2. This CDR3 region has 14 residues. CDR1 and CDR2 from the germline V gene are MNHEY and SVGAGI. V was pared by 2 bases and J by 4 bases, with 3 bases of the junction left unmatched. In DNA form, the CDR3 reads TGTGCCAGCAGTTACGCGGGAGGGCCTTACGAGCAGTACTTC. Translated, it gives CASSYAGGPYEQYF.

The chain couples TRBV5-1 to TRBJ2-7; TRBD1 aligns across 7 bases. V shed 0 bases and J 2 bases; nucleotides not matched to a gene: 11. From germline, CDR1 is SGHRS and CDR2 YFSETQ. The CDR3 has 17 residues. This chain's CDR3 is CASSLGATGQRAYEQYF. The CDR3 DNA is TGCGCCAGCAGCTTGGGGGCAACGGGACAGCGCGCCTACGAGCAGTACTTC.

V and J are TRBV30 and TRBJ2-5; D might be TRBD1 (6 bases). Germline V gives CDR1 GTSNPN, CDR2 SVGIG (reference sequence). The CDR3 runs 14 residues. The germline V and J ends were trimmed by 4 bases and 6 bases, with 18 bases remaining between them. CDR3 region: CAWTRDTPGQTQYF. In DNA form, the CDR3 reads TGTGCCTGGACTAGGGACACGCCAGGGCAGACCCAGTACTTC.

The chain couples TRBV18 to TRBJ2-7; D is possibly TRBD2 (5 bases). Germline lookup yields CDR1 KGHSH and CDR2 LQKENI. The ends were cut back, 0 bases at V and 4 bases at J, with 10 bases in the middle. This CDR3 is 14 amino acids long. CDR3 sequence: CASSPPGEGYEQYF. CDR3 sequence (DNA): TGTGCCAGCTCACCACCGGGTGAGGGTTACGAGCAGTACTTC.